A single sample gave rise to the 32 T cell receptor beta chains below, sequenced in a study of T cell repertoires in cytomegalovirus infection. Their antigen targets remain unknown. TCRdb ran MiXCR on the reads and lists one entry per CDR3 protein. Of fewer than 950,000 distinct CDR3 sequences in the sample, roughly 33% were seen once. Sequences were derived from cultured CD8+ T cells from PBMCs, sampled from culture after CMV antigen stimulation. These receptors originate from a human donor in good health (CMV status not recorded). Some clones in this sample may be carry-over from other donors' samples.

This clonotype was observed a few times. This chain uses TRBV6-5 with TRBJ1-1; perhaps TRBD1 as D (6 bases). Trimming left V 1 base short and J 1 base short, with 10 bases between. Germline CDR1 is MNHEY and CDR2 is SVGAGI. This CDR3 is 15 amino acids long. The CDR3 coding sequence is TGTGCCAGCAGTTACTATACGGGGGCGAACACTGAAGCTTTCTTT. Amino acids: CASSYYTGANTEAFF.

This clonotype was observed a few times. The chain recombines TRBV27 with TRBJ2-1; no clear D. The CDR3 sequence is 16 residues long. The ends were cut back, 1 base at V and 4 bases at J, with 14 bases in the middle. The germline V gene encodes CDR1 MNHEY and CDR2 SMNVEV (reference sequence). The CDR3, as DNA: TGTGCCAGCAGTTTATTCTGGGGTGCAAATTACAATGAGCAGTTCTTC. Translation gives CASSLFWGANYNEQFF.

This clonotype came up a few times. The rearrangement links TRBV19 to TRBJ2-2; D tentatively fits TRBD1 or TRBD2 (5 bases each). Trimming removed 5 bases from V and 3 bases from J, with 16 bases in between. The CDR3 sequence is 16 residues long. Germline V lookup: CDR1 LNHDA, CDR2 SQIVND (reference sequence). This CDR3 reads CASSARRGVDTGELFF. In DNA form, the CDR3 reads TGTGCCAGTAGTGCGCGCCGGGGCGTAGACACCGGGGAGCTGTTTTTT.

This clonotype was observed a handful of times. This chain uses TRBV4-3 with TRBJ1-1; TRBD1 aligns across 9 bases. Germline V gene lookup returns CDR1 LGHNA and CDR2 YSLEER. The CDR3 spans 15 residues. V was pared by 0 bases and J by 3 bases, with 2 bases of the junction left unmatched. The CDR3: CASSQEDRGDTEAFF. The CDR3 coding sequence is TGCGCCAGCAGCCAAGAGGACAGGGGAGACACTGAAGCTTTCTTT.

V gene TRBV7-2 combines with J gene TRBJ1-1, with D tentatively TRBD1 (5 bases). Germline CDR1 and CDR2: SGHTA and FQGNSA. Trimming removed 10 bases at V and 4 bases at J, with 16 bases between. This CDR3 is built from 13 residues. The CDR3 DNA reads TGTGCCACCTGGACACCGGTGGGCACTGAAGCTTTCTTT. Its translation: CATWTPVGTEAFF. The variable domain in full, with the rest retrieved from reference TRBV7-2 and TRBJ1-1, is GAGVSQSPSNKVTEKGKDVELRCDPISGHTALYWYRQSLGQGLEFLIYFQGNSAPDKSGLPSDRFSAERTGGSVSTLTIQRTQQEDSAVYLCATWTPVGTEAFFGQGTRLTVV.

The CDR3 loop is CASSWAREEVYEQYF. CDR3 nucleotide sequence: TGTGCCAGCAGCTGGGCCCGAGAGGAGGTCTACGAGCAGTACTTC. The chain couples TRBV5-6 to TRBJ2-7; a possible D gene is TRBD2 (5 bases). V was shortened by 3 bases and J by 3 bases, with 16 bases between the two germline ends. This CDR3 contains 15 residues. Germline values: CDR1 SGHDT, CDR2 YYEEEE.

This clonotype was detected many times. The V gene is TRBV7-6, the J gene TRBJ2-1; no reliable D call. Looked up from germline, CDR1 is SGHVS and CDR2 is FNYEAQ. The CDR3 loop spans 15 amino acids. V lost 4 bases, J lost 2 bases, and 12 bases lay in between. This CDR3 is CASSSVRAPYNEQFF. CDR3 coding DNA: TGTGCCAGCAGCTCGGTTAGGGCCCCCTACAATGAGCAGTTCTTC.

This clonotype was counted at least ten times. The chain combines TRBV7-8 with TRBJ2-3; 8 bases map to TRBD1. CDR1 and CDR2 from the germline V gene are SGHVS and FQNEAQ. J lost 2 bases, V lost 1 base, and 5 bases had no gene match. CDR3 length: 16 residues. The CDR3 sequence is CASSLGGRGHTDTQYF. The CDR3, as DNA: TGTGCCAGCAGCTTAGGGGGCAGGGGGCACACAGATACGCAGTATTTT.

This clonotype was counted once. V and J are TRBV19 and TRBJ1-1, with D unresolved. V lost 10 bases and J 6 bases, leaving 12 bases between the germline ends. The germline gives CDR1 LNHDA, CDR2 SQIVND (reference sequence). The CDR3 length is 11 residues. Here the CDR3 DNA reads TGTGCCACCAAAGGCGGGCCTGAAGCTTTCTTT. It translates to CATKGGPEAFF.

This chain connects TRBV4-1 to TRBJ2-3; TRBD1 might be the D (5 bases). Germline CDR1 MGHRA, CDR2 YSYEKL. The CDR3 consists of 15 residues. V was pared by 0 bases and J by 0 bases, with 7 bases between. CDR3 sequence: CASSQEAGSTDTQYF. The CDR3, as DNA: TGCGCCAGCAGCCAAGAGGCAGGGAGCACAGATACGCAGTATTTT.

This clonotype was seen a handful of times. This chain joins TRBV5-1 and TRBJ2-5; no clear D. Germline loops: CDR1 SGHRS, CDR2 YFSETQ. The ends were cut back, 1 base at V and 5 bases at J, with 12 bases in the middle. The CDR3 length is 14 residues. The CDR3 region has the DNA TGCGCCAGCAGCTTGTTGCCGGGCGCGGAGACCCAGTACTTC. Translated: CASSLLPGAETQYF.

The V call is TRBV19, the J call TRBJ1-1; TRBD1 might be the D (6 bases). Germline V lookup: CDR1 LNHDA, CDR2 SQIVND (reference sequence). The CDR3 is 16 residues long. V lost 2 bases to trimming and J lost 0 bases, with 13 bases between them. As DNA, the CDR3 is TGTGCCAGTAGTATACCCGAGGGGGAGATGAACACTGAAGCTTTCTTT. This gives the protein CASSIPEGEMNTEAFF.

The V and J genes are TRBV10-3 and TRBJ1-3; 7 bases line up with TRBD1. This CDR3 region has 15 residues. The V and J ends lost 7 bases and 2 bases, in that order; junction bases with no gene match: 8. Germline loops: CDR1 ENHRY, CDR2 SYGVKD. The CDR3 loop reads CAIKYTGETGNTIYF. CDR3 nucleotides: TGTGCCATCAAATACACAGGGGAGACTGGAAACACCATATATTTT.

This clonotype was found many times. The V and J genes are TRBV4-1 and TRBJ2-2; 7 nucleotides agree with TRBD2. This CDR3 has 15 residues. The V gene's germline CDR1 is MGHRA and CDR2 YSYEKL. The junction had 8 bases not matched to a gene; V was cut back by 3 bases and J by 7 bases. CDR3 in amino acids: CASSHGLGGGGELFF. CDR3 nucleotide sequence: TGCGCCAGCAGCCACGGACTAGGAGGAGGCGGGGAGCTGTTTTTT.

The chain carries TRBV27 and TRBJ1-6, with TRBD1 matching 9 bases. V lost 7 bases and J lost 9; bases outside the gene matches: 7. The CDR3 sequence is 14 residues long. CDR1 is MNHEY and CDR2 is SMNVEV in the germline V gene (reference sequence). CDR3 loop: CASTPTGGSSPLHF. In nucleotides, the CDR3 is TGTGCCAGCACCCCGACAGGGGGGAGTTCACCCCTCCACTTT.

The gene calls are TRBV2 and TRBJ2-1, with D unresolved. The CDR3 spans 15 residues. Looked up from germline, CDR1 is SNHLY and CDR2 is FYNNEI. Trimming took off 3 bases at V and 1 base at J, with 10 bases between the two ends. CDR3 DNA sequence: TGTGCCAGCAGTGATTCCGACCTATCCTACAATGAGCAGTTCTTC. Its protein product is CASSDSDLSYNEQFF. The complete variable domain, with remaining parts taken from reference TRBV2 and TRBJ2-1, reads EPEVTQTPSHQVTQMGQEVILRCVPISNHLYFYWYRQILGQKVEFLVSFYNNEISEKSEIFDDQFSVERPDGSNFTLKIRSTKLEDSAMYFCASSDSDLSYNEQFFGPGTRLTVL.

In its sample, this clonotype was seen a few times. The chain recombines TRBV6-1 with TRBJ2-2; tentatively, D is TRBD2 (6 bases). Germline lookup yields CDR1 MNHNS and CDR2 SASEGT. The CDR3 runs 15 residues. Trimming shortened V by 6 bases and J by 3 bases, and 14 bases separated the two germline ends. CDR3 DNA sequence: TGTGCCAGCAGCCCCGGGGGTGGATACACCGGGGAGCTGTTTTTT. Residues: CASSPGGGYTGELFF.

This clonotype was recorded a few times. The rearrangement joins TRBV19 to TRBJ1-1; D not certain. Trimming stripped 1 base from V and 4 bases from J, with 13 bases between. CDR3 size: 15 residues. Germline V lookup: CDR1 LNHDA, CDR2 SQIVND (reference sequence). The CDR3 DNA sequence: TGTGCCAGTAGTATAGTTGGAACCTCAGGCACTGAAGCTTTCTTT. Its protein product is CASSIVGTSGTEAFF.

V gene TRBV6-5 combines with J gene TRBJ2-5; 7 bases are a match to TRBD2. Trimming at V came to 2 bases and at J to 0 bases, leaving 3 bases not matched to a gene. Germline CDR1 and CDR2: MNHEY and SVGAGI. This CDR3 contains 15 residues. The CDR3 DNA follows: TGTGCCAGCAGTTACGAAGGGAGGGACCAAGAGACCCAGTACTTC. Translated: CASSYEGRDQETQYF.

Only one count was recorded for this clonotype. This clone may be a read error of a much larger clone one base away. This CDR3 is CAPTDREAGNTIDF. In DNA, the CDR3 is TGTGCCCCGACCGACAGGGAAGCTGGAAACACCATAGATTTT. The chain employs TRBV7-6 and TRBJ1-3; 7 nucleotides line up with TRBD1. Germline loops: CDR1 SGHVS, CDR2 FNYEAQ. This CDR3 comprises 14 residues.

V is TRBV27 and J is TRBJ2-7, with 7 bases identical to TRBD2. Germline loops: CDR1 MNHEY, CDR2 SMNVEV (reference sequence). Trimming removed 5 bases from V and 0 bases from J; junction bases left unmatched: 7. The CDR3 has 15 residues. The CDR3 spells CASSAGTTSSYEQYV. CDR3 nucleotides: TGTGCCAGCAGTGCCGGGACTACCAGCTCCTACGAGCAGTACGTC.

V gene TRBV4-1 combines with J gene TRBJ1-1, with D maybe TRBD1 (5 bases). The CDR3 totals 14 residues. Germline V lookup: CDR1 MGHRA, CDR2 YSYEKL. V lost 5 bases and J 2 bases, leaving 12 bases between the germline ends. The CDR3 DNA follows: TGCGCCAGCAGCACCAGGGTCCTCAACACTGAAGCTTTCTTT. This encodes CASSTRVLNTEAFF.

This chain links TRBV6-1 with TRBJ2-7; perhaps TRBD2 as D (6 bases). The germline CDR1 and CDR2 sequences are MNHNS and SASEGT. Trimming removed 6 bases from V and 7 bases from J, with 16 bases in between. The CDR3 has 13 amino acids. The CDR3 region is CASSPRGVWEQYV. In DNA, the CDR3 is TGTGCCAGCAGCCCGCGGGGAGTATGGGAGCAGTACGTC.

This clonotype was counted between two and nine times. This sequence joins TRBV7-9 and TRBJ2-1, with 8 nucleotides matching TRBD1. This CDR3 contains 16 residues. Unmatched junction bases numbered 13, after V lost 5 bases and J lost 7 bases. Germline CDR1 reads SEHNR; CDR2 reads FQNEAQ (reference sequence). CDR3 sequence (DNA): TGTGCCAGCAGCGGTAATCAGGGGGCTTATTGGAATGAGCAGTTCTTC. It encodes CASSGNQGAYWNEQFF.

This clonotype was seen repeatedly, ten times or more. One end of the junction is discordant with germline, which a read error may explain. V and J are TRBV7-9 and TRBJ1-2; no firm D call. The CDR3 runs 16 residues. CDR1 is SEHNR and CDR2 is FQNEAQ in the germline V gene (reference sequence). CDR3 amino acids: CASSLALEGPKYGYTF. The CDR3 DNA is TGTGCCAGCAGCTTAGCGTTGGAGGGCCCTAAATATGGCTACACCTTC.

The rearrangement links TRBV4-1 to TRBJ2-7; D is unresolved. CDR1 and CDR2 from the germline V gene are MGHRA and YSYEKL. This CDR3 spans 14 amino acids. With 4 bases removed from V and 3 bases from J, the gap between germline ends came to 13 bases. The CDR3 DNA sequence: TGCGCCAGCAGCCTAAGCTTGGACGTCTACGAGCAGTACGTC. Translation gives CASSLSLDVYEQYV.

This clonotype occurred a few times. The chain combines TRBV7-6 with TRBJ2-5, with no clear D. V was shortened by 3 bases and J by 5 bases, with 13 bases between the two germline ends. The CDR3 is 14 residues long. Looked up from germline, CDR1 is SGHVS and CDR2 is FNYEAQ. CDR3 sequence: CASSLNKAMETQYF. CDR3 coding DNA: TGTGCCAGCAGCTTGAACAAAGCAATGGAGACCCAGTACTTC.

This clonotype was detected only a few times. This chain joins TRBV27 and TRBJ1-2; TRBD1 is a possible D gene (6 bases). Trimming shortened V by 8 bases and J by 8 bases, and 18 bases separated the two germline ends. Germline V gives CDR1 MNHEY, CDR2 SMNVEV (reference sequence). The CDR3 is made up of 13 amino acids. The CDR3 here is CASAGTSRRGYTF. The CDR3 DNA reads TGTGCCAGCGCTGGGACATCCCGGCGGGGCTACACCTTC.

This clonotype was detected a few times. The chain recombines TRBV14 with TRBJ1-2; the match to TRBD1 covers 8 bases. J was trimmed by 8 bases and V by 2 bases; bases with no gene match: 10. The CDR3 spans 15 residues. Germline V gene lookup returns CDR1 SGHDN and CDR2 FVKESK. In DNA, the CDR3 is TGTGCCAGCAGCCAATTACGACAGGGGTACAACGGCTACACCTTC. It translates to CASSQLRQGYNGYTF.

This clonotype has more than one count but fewer than ten. The genes are TRBV6-1 and TRBJ2-7, with a weak D call TRBD1 (5 bases). Germline V lookup: CDR1 MNHNS, CDR2 SASEGT. V lost 1 base and J lost 4, with 17 bases in between. The CDR3 consists of 16 residues. The CDR3 here is CASSEGPVFPGYEQYV. CDR3 sequence (DNA): TGTGCCAGCAGTGAAGGTCCCGTATTCCCAGGGTACGAGCAGTACGTC.

The chain is built from TRBV29-1 and TRBJ2-7; TRBD2 might be the D (6 bases). This CDR3 is built from 12 residues. From germline, CDR1 is SQVTM and CDR2 ANQGSEA. V dropped 6 bases and J dropped 0 bases, with 9 bases sitting between them. The CDR3 bases are TGCAGCGTGGCGGGGAGCTCCTACGAGCAGTACTTC. Protein: CSVAGSSYEQYF.

The rearrangement links TRBV13 to TRBJ2-7; 7 bases are shared with TRBD2. Germline V gene data show CDR1 as PRHDT and CDR2 as FYEKMQ (reference sequence). The CDR3 totals 15 residues. V lost 5 bases and J lost 3; bases outside the gene matches: 10. The CDR3 DNA is TGTGCCAGCAGCCATTGGGGGGGAACAGGCTACGAGCAGTACTTC. Translating it yields CASSHWGGTGYEQYF.